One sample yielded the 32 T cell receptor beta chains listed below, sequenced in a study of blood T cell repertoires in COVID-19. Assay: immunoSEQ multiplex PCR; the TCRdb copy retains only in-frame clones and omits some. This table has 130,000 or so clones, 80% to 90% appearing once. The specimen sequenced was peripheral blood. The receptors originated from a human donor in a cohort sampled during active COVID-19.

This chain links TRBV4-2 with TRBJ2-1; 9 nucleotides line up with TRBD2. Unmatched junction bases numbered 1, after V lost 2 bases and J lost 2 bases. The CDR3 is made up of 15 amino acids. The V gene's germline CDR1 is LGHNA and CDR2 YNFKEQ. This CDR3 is CASSQLAGTYNEQFF. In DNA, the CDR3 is TGTGCCAGCAGCCAACTAGCGGGGACCTACAATGAGCAGTTCTTC.

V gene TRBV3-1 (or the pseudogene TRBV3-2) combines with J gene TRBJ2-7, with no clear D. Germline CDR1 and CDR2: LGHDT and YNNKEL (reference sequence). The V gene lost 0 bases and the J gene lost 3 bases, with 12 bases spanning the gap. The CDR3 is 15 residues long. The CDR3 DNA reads TGTGCCAGCAGCCAAGATCGCCTAGGAAGCTACGAGCAGTACTTC. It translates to CASSQDRLGSYEQYF.

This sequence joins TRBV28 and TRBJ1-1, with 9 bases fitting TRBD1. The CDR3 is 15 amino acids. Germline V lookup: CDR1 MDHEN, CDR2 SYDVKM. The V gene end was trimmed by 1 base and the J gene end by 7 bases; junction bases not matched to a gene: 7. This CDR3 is CASSLSYPGQGEAFF. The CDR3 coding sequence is TGTGCCAGCAGTTTATCGTATCCGGGACAGGGTGAAGCTTTCTTT.

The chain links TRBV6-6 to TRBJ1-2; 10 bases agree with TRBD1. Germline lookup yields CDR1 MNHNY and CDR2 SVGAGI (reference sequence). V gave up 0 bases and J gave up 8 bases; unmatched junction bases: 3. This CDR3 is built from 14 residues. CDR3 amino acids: CASSYSGTGEGYTF. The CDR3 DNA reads TGTGCCAGCAGTTACTCCGGGACAGGGGAAGGCTACACCTTC.

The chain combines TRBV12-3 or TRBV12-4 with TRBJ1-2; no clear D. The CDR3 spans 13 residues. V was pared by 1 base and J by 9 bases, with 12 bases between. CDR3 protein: CASSLGGYDSYTF. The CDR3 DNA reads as TGTGCCAGCAGTTTAGGAGGATACGATAGCTACACCTTC.

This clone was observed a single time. As DNA, the CDR3 is TGTGCCAGCAGTTCCAGGGGAGTTCGGAACACTGAAGCTTTCTTT. This translates into CASSSRGVRNTEAFF. This chain connects TRBV6-6 to TRBJ1-1, with D possibly matching TRBD1 (6 bases). Trimming removed 4 bases from V and 1 base from J, with 13 bases in between. Per germline, CDR1 MNHNY and CDR2 SVGAGI (reference sequence). The CDR3 loop spans 15 amino acids.

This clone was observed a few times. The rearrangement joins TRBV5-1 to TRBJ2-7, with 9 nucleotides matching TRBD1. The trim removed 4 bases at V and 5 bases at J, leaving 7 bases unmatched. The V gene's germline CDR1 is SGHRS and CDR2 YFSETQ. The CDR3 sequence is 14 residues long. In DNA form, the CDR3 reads TGCGCCAGCAGCCCGGTTGACAGGGGGGACGAGCAGTACTTC. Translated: CASSPVDRGDEQYF.

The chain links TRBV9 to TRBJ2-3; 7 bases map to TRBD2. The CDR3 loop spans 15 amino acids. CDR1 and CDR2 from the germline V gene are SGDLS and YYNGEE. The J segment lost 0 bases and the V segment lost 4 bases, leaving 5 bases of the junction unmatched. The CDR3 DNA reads TGTGCCAGCAGCATGAGCGGGGTAAGCACAGATACGCAGTATTTT. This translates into CASSMSGVSTDTQYF.

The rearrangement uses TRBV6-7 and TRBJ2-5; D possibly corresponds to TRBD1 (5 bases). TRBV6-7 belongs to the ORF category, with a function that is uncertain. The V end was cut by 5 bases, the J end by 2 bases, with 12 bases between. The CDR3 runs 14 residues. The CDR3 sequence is CASSGKTAQETQYF. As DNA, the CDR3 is TGTGCCAGCAGTGGGAAGACAGCTCAAGAGACCCAGTACTTC.

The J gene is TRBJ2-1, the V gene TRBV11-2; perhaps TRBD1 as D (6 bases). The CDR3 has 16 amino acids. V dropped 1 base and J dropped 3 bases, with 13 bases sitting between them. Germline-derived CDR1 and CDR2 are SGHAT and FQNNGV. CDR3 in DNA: TGTGCCAGCAGCTTAGCTACAGGGTCGGTCTACAATGAGCAGTTCTTC. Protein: CASSLATGSVYNEQFF.

In nucleotides, the CDR3 is TGCGCCAGTAGAAATGCAGGGGGCCCAATCTCTGGGGCCAACGTCCTGACTTTC. This codes for CASRNAGGPISGANVLTF. This chain joins TRBV5-1 and TRBJ2-6; 8 positions match TRBD1. The CDR3 spans 18 residues. Germline CDR1 and CDR2: SGHRS and YFSETQ. V lost 8 bases to trimming and J lost 0 bases; unmatched junction nucleotides: 13.

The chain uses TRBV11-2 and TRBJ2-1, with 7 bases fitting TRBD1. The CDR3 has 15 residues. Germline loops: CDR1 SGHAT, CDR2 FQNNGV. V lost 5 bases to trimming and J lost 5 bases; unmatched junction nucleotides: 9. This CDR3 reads CASSRLGGTHNEQFF. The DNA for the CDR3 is TGTGCCAGCAGCCGATTAGGGGGCACCCACAATGAGCAGTTCTTC.

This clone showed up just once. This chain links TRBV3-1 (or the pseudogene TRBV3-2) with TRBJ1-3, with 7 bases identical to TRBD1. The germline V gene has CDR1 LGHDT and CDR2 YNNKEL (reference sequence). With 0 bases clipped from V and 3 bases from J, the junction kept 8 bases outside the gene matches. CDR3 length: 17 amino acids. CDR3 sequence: CASSQDRGGGGGNTIYF. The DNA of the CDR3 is TGTGCCAGCAGCCAAGATCGTGGAGGGGGCGGTGGAAACACCATATATTTT.

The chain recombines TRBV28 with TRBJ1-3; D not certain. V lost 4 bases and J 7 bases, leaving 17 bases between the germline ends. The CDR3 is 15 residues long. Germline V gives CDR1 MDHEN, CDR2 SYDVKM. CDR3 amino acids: CASSSPPVVGNTIYF. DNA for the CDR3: TGTGCCAGCAGTTCCCCGCCCGTGGTCGGGAACACCATATATTTT.

This CDR3 is CASSQDPGLSTYEQYF. CDR3 coding DNA: TGTGCCAGCAGCCAAGATCCAGGCCTTTCTACCTACGAGCAGTACTTC. The rearrangement joins TRBV4-2 to TRBJ2-7; no definite D call. Germline values: CDR1 LGHNA, CDR2 YNFKEQ. V was clipped by 0 bases and J by 2 bases, with 14 bases between them. The CDR3 has 16 residues.

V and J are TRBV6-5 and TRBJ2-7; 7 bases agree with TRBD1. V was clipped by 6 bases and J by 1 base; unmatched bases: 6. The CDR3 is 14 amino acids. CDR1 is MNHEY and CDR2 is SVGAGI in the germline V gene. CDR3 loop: CASRRGRLSYEQYF. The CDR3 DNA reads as TGTGCCAGCAGAAGGGGGCGGCTGTCCTACGAGCAGTACTTC.

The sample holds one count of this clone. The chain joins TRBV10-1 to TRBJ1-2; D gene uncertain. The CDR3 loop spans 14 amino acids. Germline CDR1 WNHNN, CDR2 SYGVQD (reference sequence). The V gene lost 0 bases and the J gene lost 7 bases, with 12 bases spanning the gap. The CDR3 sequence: CASSESAGIGGYTF. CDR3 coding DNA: TGCGCCAGCAGTGAGTCGGCCGGGATCGGTGGCTACACCTTC.

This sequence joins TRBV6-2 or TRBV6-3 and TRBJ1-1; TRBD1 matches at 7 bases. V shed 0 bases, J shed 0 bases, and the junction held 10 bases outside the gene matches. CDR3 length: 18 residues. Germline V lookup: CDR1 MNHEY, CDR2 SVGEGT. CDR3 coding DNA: TGTGCCAGCAGTTACTCCGTGGCAGGGGGATCGGTGAACACTGAAGCTTTCTTT. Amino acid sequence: CASSYSVAGGSVNTEAFF.

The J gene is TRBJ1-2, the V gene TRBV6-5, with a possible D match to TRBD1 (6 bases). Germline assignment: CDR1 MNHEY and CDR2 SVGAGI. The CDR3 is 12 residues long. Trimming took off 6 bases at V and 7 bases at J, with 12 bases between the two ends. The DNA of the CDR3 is TGTGCCAGCAGGCTAGGGGGGGCTGGCTACACCTTC. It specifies CASRLGGAGYTF.

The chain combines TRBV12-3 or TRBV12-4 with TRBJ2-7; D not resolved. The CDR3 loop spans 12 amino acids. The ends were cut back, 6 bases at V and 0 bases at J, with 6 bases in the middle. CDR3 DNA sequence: TGTGCCAGCAGCCGGAGCTCCTACGAGCAGTACTTC. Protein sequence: CASSRSSYEQYF.

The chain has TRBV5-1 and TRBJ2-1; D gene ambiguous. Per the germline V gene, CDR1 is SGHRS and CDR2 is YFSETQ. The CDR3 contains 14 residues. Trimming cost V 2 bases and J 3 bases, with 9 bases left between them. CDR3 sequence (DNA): TGCGCCAGCAGCTTAGGCCAGGACTACAATGAGCAGTTCTTC. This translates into CASSLGQDYNEQFF.

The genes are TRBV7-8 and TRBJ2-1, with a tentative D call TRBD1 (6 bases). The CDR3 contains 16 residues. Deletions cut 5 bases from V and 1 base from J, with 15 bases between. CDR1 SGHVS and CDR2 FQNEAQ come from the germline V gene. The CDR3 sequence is CASSTASGVSYNEQFF. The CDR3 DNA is TGTGCCAGCAGCACCGCTTCAGGGGTTTCCTACAATGAGCAGTTCTTC.

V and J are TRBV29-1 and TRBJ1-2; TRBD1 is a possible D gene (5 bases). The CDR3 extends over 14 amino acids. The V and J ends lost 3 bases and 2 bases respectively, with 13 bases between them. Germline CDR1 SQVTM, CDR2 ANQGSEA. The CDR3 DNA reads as TGCAGCGTTGAGCGGGGGTCCCTAAACTATGGCTACACCTTC. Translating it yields CSVERGSLNYGYTF.

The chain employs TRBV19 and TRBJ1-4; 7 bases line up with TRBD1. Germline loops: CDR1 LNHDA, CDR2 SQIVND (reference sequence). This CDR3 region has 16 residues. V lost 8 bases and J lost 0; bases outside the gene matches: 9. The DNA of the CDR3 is TGTGCCAGTCGCGGACAGGCTTCAACAACTAATGAAAAACTGTTTTTT. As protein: CASRGQASTTNEKLFF.

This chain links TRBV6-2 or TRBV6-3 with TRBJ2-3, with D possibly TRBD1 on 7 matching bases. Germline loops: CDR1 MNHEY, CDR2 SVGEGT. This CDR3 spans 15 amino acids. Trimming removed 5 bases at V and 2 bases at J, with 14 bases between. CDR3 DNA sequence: TGTGCCAGCAGTCGCCCAGGGGGGAACACAGATACGCAGTATTTT. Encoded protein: CASSRPGGNTDTQYF.

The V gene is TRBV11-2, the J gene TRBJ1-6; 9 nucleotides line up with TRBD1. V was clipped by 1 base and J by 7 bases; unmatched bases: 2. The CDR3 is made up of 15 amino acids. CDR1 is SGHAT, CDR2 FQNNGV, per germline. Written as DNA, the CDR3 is TGTGCCAGCAGCTTAGCCGGGACAGGGAATTCACCCCTCCACTTT. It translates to CASSLAGTGNSPLHF.

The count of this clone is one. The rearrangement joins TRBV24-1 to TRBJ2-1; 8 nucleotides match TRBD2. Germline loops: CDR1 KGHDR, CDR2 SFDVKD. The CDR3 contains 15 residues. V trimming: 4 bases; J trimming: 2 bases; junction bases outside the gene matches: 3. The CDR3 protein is CATSDPGLAYNEQFF. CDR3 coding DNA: TGTGCCACCAGTGACCCGGGACTAGCCTACAATGAGCAGTTCTTC.

CDR3 amino acids: CASSLAALAGEPNTGELFF. The CDR3 nucleotides are TGTGCCAGCAGCTTAGCGGCCCTAGCGGGGGAACCGAACACCGGGGAGCTGTTTTTT. The chain combines TRBV7-9 with TRBJ2-2; 10 bases agree with TRBD2. Germline V lookup: CDR1 SEHNR, CDR2 FQNEAQ (reference sequence). After removal of 0 bases from V and 0 bases from J, the junction contained 7 bases not matched to a gene. The CDR3 contains 19 residues.

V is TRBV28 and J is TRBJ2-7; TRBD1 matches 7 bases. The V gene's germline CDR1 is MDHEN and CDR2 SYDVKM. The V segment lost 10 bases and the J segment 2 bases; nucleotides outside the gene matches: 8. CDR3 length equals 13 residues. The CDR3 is CAITRDSPYEQYF. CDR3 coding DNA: TGTGCCATCACCCGGGACAGCCCCTACGAGCAGTACTTC.

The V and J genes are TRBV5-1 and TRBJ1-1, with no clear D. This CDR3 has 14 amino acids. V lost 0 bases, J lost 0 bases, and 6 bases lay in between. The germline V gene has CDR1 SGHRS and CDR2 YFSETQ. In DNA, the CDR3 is TGCGCCAGCAGCTTGGTTAGTCTGAACACTGAAGCTTTCTTT. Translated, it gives CASSLVSLNTEAFF. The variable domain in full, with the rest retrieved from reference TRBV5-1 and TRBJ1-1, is KAGVTQTPRYLIKTRGQQVTLSCSPISGHRSVSWYQQTPGQGLQFLFEYFSETQRNKGNFPGRFSGRQFSNSRSEMNVSTLELGDSALYLCASSLVSLNTEAFFGQGTRLTVV.

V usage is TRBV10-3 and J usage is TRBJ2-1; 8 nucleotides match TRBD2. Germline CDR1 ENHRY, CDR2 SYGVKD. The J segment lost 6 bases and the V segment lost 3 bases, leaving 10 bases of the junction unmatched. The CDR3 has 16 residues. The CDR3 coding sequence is TGTGCCATCAGTGACCGTTCGGAGCGGGGGAGCAATGAGCAGTTCTTC. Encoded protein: CAISDRSERGSNEQFF.

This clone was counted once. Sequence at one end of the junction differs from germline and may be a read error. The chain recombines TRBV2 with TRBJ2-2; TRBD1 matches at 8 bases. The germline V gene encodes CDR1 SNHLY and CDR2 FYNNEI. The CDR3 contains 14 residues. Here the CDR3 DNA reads TGTGCCAGCAGTCGGACAGGGAACACCGGGGAGCTGCTTTTT. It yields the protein CASSRTGNTGELLF.